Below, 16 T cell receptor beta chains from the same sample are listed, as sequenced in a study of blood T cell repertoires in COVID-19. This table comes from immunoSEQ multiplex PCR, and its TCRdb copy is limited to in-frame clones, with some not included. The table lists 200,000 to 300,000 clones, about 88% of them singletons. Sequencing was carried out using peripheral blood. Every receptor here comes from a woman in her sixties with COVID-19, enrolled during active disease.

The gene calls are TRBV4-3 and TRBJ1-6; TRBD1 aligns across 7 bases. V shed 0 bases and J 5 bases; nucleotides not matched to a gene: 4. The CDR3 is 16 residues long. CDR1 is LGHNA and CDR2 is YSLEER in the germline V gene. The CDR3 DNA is TGCGCCAGCAGCCAAGACTCAGGGGGTAATAATTCACCCCTCCACTTT. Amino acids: CASSQDSGGNNSPLHF.

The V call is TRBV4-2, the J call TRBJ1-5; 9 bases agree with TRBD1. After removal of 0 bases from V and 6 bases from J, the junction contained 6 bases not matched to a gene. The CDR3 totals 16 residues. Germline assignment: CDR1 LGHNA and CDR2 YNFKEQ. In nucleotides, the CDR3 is TGTGCCAGCAGCCAAGAGGGACAGGGTGAGAGTCAGCCCCAGCATTTT. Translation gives CASSQEGQGESQPQHF.

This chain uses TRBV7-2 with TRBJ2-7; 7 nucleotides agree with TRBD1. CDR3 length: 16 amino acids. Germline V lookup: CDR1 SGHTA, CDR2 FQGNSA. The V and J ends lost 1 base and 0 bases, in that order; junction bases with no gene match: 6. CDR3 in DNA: TGTGCCAGCAGCTTAGTAGGGGCAGGGGGCTCCTACGAGCAGTACTTC. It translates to CASSLVGAGGSYEQYF.

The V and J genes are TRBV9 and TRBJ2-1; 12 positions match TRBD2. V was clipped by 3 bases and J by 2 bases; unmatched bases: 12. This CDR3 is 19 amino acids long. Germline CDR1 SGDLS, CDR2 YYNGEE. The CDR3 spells CASSAQKKLAGGPYNEQFF. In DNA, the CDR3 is TGTGCCAGCAGCGCCCAAAAAAAACTAGCGGGAGGCCCCTACAATGAGCAGTTCTTC.

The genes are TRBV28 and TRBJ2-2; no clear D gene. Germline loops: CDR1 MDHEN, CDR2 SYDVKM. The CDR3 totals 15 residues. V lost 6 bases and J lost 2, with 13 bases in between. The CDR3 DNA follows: TGTGCCAGCAGACCTACCCTCCTTAACACCGGGGAGCTGTTTTTT. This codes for CASRPTLLNTGELFF.

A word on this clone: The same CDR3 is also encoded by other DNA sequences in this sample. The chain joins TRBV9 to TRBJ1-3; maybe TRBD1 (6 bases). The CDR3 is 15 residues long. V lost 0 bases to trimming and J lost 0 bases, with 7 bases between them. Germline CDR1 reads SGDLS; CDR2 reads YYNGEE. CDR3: CASSVGGGSGNTIYF. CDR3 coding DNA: TGTGCCAGCAGCGTAGGAGGGGGCTCTGGAAACACCATATATTTT.

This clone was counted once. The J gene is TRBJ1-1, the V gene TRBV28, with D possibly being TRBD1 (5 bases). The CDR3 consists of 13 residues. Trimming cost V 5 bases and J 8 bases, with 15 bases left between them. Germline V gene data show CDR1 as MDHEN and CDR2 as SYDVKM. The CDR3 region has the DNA TGTGCCAGCAGTCCATCCCCAAGGACAGAAGCTTTCTTT. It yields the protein CASSPSPRTEAFF.

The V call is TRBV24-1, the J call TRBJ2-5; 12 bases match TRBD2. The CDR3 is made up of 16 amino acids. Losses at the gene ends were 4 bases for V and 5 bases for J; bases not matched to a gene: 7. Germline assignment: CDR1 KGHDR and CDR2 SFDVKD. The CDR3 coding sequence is TGTGCCACCAGTGACTTAGGACTAGCGGGACGGGAGACCCAGTACTTC. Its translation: CATSDLGLAGRETQYF.

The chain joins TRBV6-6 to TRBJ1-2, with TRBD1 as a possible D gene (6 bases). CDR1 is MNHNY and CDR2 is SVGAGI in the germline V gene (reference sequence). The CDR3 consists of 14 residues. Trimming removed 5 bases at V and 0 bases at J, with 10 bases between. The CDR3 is CASSDRTANYGYTF. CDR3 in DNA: TGTGCCAGCAGTGACAGGACAGCTAACTATGGCTACACCTTC.

CDR3 sequence: CASSSPRGRGTGELFF. CDR3 sequence (DNA): TGTGCCAGCAGCTCCCCAAGGGGGAGAGGGACCGGGGAGCTGTTTTTT. The genes are TRBV11-2 and TRBJ2-2; maybe TRBD1 (6 bases). From germline, CDR1 is SGHAT and CDR2 FQNNGV. There are 16 residues in the CDR3. Trimming shortened V by 4 bases and J by 5 bases, and 17 bases separated the two germline ends.

Here the CDR3 DNA reads TGTGCCAGTAGTAAGGACAGGGTGAACACTGAAGCTTTCTTT. This codes for CASSKDRVNTEAFF. The chain combines TRBV19 with TRBJ1-1; 8 positions agree with TRBD1. In germline, CDR1 is LNHDA, CDR2 SQIVND (reference sequence). CDR3 size: 14 residues. V lost 4 bases to trimming and J lost 0 bases; unmatched junction nucleotides: 1.

The CDR3 coding sequence is TGTGCCAGCAGTTTTGGGAGGGCCAATGAGCAGTTCTTC. Translation: CASSFGRANEQFF. The V call is TRBV28, the J call TRBJ2-1, with TRBD2 matching 7 bases. The CDR3 sequence is 13 residues long. The germline CDR1 and CDR2 sequences are MDHEN and SYDVKM. Germline trimming cut 3 bases from V and 6 bases from J; bases unmatched to any gene: 2. Using reference TRBV28 and TRBJ2-1 for the parts outside the CDR3, the full variable domain is DVKVTQSSRYLVKRTGEKVFLECVQDMDHENMFWYRQDPGLGLRLIYFSYDVKMKEKGDIPEGYSVSREKKERFSLILESASTNQTSMYLCASSFGRANEQFFGPGTRLTVL.

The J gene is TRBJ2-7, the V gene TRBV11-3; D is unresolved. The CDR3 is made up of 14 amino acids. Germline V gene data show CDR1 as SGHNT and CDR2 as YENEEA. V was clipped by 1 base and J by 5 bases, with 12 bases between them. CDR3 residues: CASSLGAGLNEQYF. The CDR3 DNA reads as TGTGCCAGCAGCTTAGGGGCCGGTTTGAACGAGCAGTACTTC. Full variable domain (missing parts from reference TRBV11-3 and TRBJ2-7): EAGVVQSPRYKIIEKKQPVAFWCNPISGHNTLYWYLQNLGQGPELLIRYENEEAVDDSQLPKDRFSAERLKGVDSTLKIQPAELGDSAVYLCASSLGAGLNEQYFGPGTRLTVT.

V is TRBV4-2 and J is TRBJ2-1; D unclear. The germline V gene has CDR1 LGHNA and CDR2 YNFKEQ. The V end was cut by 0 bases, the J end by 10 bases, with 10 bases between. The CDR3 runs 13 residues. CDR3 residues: CASSQDLLGEQFF. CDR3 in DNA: TGTGCCAGCAGCCAAGACCTTCTAGGCGAGCAGTTCTTC.

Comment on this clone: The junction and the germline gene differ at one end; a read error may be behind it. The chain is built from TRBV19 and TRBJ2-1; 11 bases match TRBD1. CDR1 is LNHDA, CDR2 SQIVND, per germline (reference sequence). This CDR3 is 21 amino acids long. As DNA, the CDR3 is TGTGCCTGTAGTTCCTCTGGACAGGGGGCCGGGGGGTTGGGTTTACGCAATGAGCAGTTCTTC. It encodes CACSSSGQGAGGLGLRNEQFF.

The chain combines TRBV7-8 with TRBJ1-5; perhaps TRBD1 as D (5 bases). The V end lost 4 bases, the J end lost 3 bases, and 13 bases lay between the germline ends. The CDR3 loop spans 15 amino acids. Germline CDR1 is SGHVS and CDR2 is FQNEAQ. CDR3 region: CASSSQAPYNQPQHF. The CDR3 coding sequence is TGTGCCAGCAGCTCACAGGCCCCCTACAATCAGCCCCAGCATTTT.